This TCR beta chain is drawn from a study of T cells in Graves' hyperthyroidism and ophthalmopathy. V lost 2 bases to trimming and J lost 6 bases, with 15 bases between them. CDR3 length: 14 amino acids. In germline, CDR1 is SGDLS, CDR2 YYNGEE. This clonotype was recorded many times. It was uncontrolled infection, other autoimmune disease, pregnancy or lactation that excluded patients. TCR beta CDR3 sequences were amplified from RNA transcripts. A first-round RT-PCR of the TCR CDR3 used the HTBI primer set. MiXCR, run by TCRdb on the multiplex PCR reads, gives a single entry per CDR3 protein. The repertoire holds over 350,000 distinct CDR3 sequences, roughly 13% seen once, with over 25% in the top ten.

This sequence originates from a man in his forties or fifties with Graves' ophthalmopathy. J is TRBJ2-7 and V is TRBV9; D is unclear. The sample taken for sequencing was blood. CDR3 nucleotides: TGTGCCAGCAGCGTGCTGGAGATGCTTGGCGAGCAGTACTTC. This sequence encodes CASSVLEMLGEQYF.